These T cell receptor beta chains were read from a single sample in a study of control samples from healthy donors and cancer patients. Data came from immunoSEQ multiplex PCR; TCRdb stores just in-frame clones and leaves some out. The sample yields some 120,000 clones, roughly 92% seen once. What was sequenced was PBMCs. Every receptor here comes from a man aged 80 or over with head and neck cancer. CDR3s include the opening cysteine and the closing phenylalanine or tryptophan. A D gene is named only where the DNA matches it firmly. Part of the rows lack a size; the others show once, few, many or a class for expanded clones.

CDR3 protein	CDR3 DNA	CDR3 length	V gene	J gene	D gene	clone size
CASSYMGQRNTEAFF	TGCGCCAGCAGTTATATGGGACAGAGGAACACTGAAGCTTTCTTT	15	TRBV5-1	TRBJ1-1	TRBD1	-
CASSQRAGASDTQYF	TGTGCCAGCAGCCAAAGGGCGGGAGCCTCAGATACGCAGTATTTT	15	TRBV4-2	TRBJ2-3	TRBD2	-
CASRPRDRGINEQFF	TGTGCCAGTAGACCCCGGGACAGGGGTATTAATGAGCAGTTCTTC	15	TRBV19	TRBJ2-1	TRBD1	-
CSVGLGGGEVDTIYF	TGCAGCGTTGGACTCGGAGGGGGGGAGGTGGACACCATATATTTT	15	TRBV29-1	TRBJ1-3	-	-
CASSQGVAGSRETQYF	TGCGCCAGCAGCCAAGGAGTAGCGGGGAGTCGGGAGACCCAGTACTTC	16	TRBV4-1	TRBJ2-5	TRBD2	-
CASSYGDRAVEKLFF	TGTGCCAGCAGTTACGGGGACAGGGCCGTTGAAAAACTGTTTTTT	15	TRBV6-5	TRBJ1-4	TRBD1	once
CASRTGGGDTQYF	TGTGCCAGCAGGACGGGAGGGGGGGATACGCAGTATTTT	13	TRBV6-5	TRBJ2-3	TRBD2	-
CASSKFSGVSYEQYF	TGTGCCAGCAGTAAATTTAGCGGGGTAAGCTACGAGCAGTACTTC	15	TRBV7-2	TRBJ2-7	TRBD2	-
CSGSGTVRTDTQYF	TGCAGCGGCAGCGGGACAGTGCGCACAGATACGCAGTATTTT	14	TRBV29-1	TRBJ2-3	-	-
CASSIQGAVNTIYF	TGTGCCAGCAGCATACAGGGGGCAGTTAACACCATATATTTT	14	TRBV5-4	TRBJ1-3	TRBD1	-
CASSGGSRGYGYTF	TGTGCCAGCAGCGGGGGATCCAGGGGTTATGGCTACACCTTC	14	TRBV3-1/TRBV3-2	TRBJ1-2	-	-
CASSPGELLNEQFF	TGCGCCAGCAGCCCAGGGGAGCTCCTCAATGAGCAGTTCTTC	14	TRBV10-1	TRBJ2-1	-	once
CASSLVRNEQFF	TGTGCCAGCAGCTTAGTGCGCAATGAGCAGTTCTTC	12	TRBV7-9	TRBJ2-1	-	-
CASNRQYPSDSPLHF	TGTGCCAGCAACCGACAGTACCCTTCGGATTCACCCCTCCACTTT	15	TRBV6-5	TRBJ1-6	-	-
CASSFPAVDEQFF	TGTGCCAGCAGCTTTCCGGCGGTGGATGAGCAGTTCTTC	13	TRBV11-2	TRBJ2-1	-	-
CASSLVNF	TGTGCCAGCAGCTTAGTTAACTTC	8	TRBV7-2	TRBJ2-5	-	once
CASSENPLGQPQHF	TGTGCCAGCAGTGAAAACCCGTTGGGACAGCCCCAGCATTTT	14	TRBV2	TRBJ1-5	-	-
CASSTSTGSTEAFF	TGTGCCAGCAGCACCTCGACAGGGTCCACTGAAGCTTTCTTT	14	TRBV2	TRBJ1-1	TRBD1	-
CASSLGAPNTEAFF	TGCGCCAGCAGCTTGGGGGCACCGAACACTGAAGCTTTCTTT	14	TRBV5-1	TRBJ1-1	-	once
CASSLGQGRSYEQYF	TGTGCCAGCAGCCTCGGGCAGGGACGGTCCTACGAGCAGTACTTC	15	TRBV11-2	TRBJ2-7	-	-
CASSLLAGGGGSEQYF	TGTGCCAGCAGCCTGTTAGCGGGAGGGGGGGGGAGCGAGCAGTACTTC	16	TRBV3-1/TRBV3-2	TRBJ2-7	TRBD2	-
CASRKGTGTHTEAFF	TGCGCCAGCAGGAAGGGGACCGGTACGCACACTGAAGCTTTCTTT	15	TRBV5-1	TRBJ1-1	-	-
CASSPTVRTEAFF	TGTGCCAGCTCACCAACCGTGCGCACTGAAGCTTTCTTT	13	TRBV18	TRBJ1-1	-	-
CASTWGLTDTQYF	TGTGCCAGCACATGGGGCCTCACAGATACGCAGTATTTT	13	TRBV2	TRBJ2-3	-	-
CASSTRGGDKAFF	TGTGCCAGCAGTACCCGGGGGGGGGACAAAGCTTTCTTT	13	TRBV12-3/TRBV12-4	TRBJ1-1	-	once